Listed here are 3 T cell receptor beta chains from one sample, sequenced in a study of PD-L1 blockade in urothelial cancer. Profiling relied on immunoSEQ multiplex PCR, and the TCRdb table lists in-frame clones only, not all of them. The table shows tens of thousands of clones, with about four fifths occurring only once. Time point of the sample: pretreatment peripheral blood. The input for sequencing was PBMCs, taken around atezolizumab (anti-PD-L1) treatment. The origin of the receptors is a man in his sixties or seventies with urothelial cancer.

The genes are TRBV2 and TRBJ2-7; D not resolved. The CDR3 runs 10 residues. Trimming took off 8 bases at V and 3 bases at J, with 5 bases between the two ends. CDR1 is SNHLY and CDR2 is FYNNEI in the germline V gene. CDR3 region: CASPFYEQYF. The CDR3 coding sequence is TGTGCCAGCCCTTTCTACGAGCAGTACTTC.

The chain combines TRBV10-1 with TRBJ1-2, with TRBD1 matching over 7 bases. Germline assignment: CDR1 WNHNN and CDR2 SYGVQD (reference sequence). With V trimmed by 3 bases and J by 4 bases, 11 bases remained unmatched. The CDR3 runs 16 residues. The CDR3 DNA is TGCGCCAGCAGTGAACCGACAGGGATATGTGGCTATGGCTACACCTTC. Protein product: CASSEPTGICGYGYTF.

The V gene is TRBV7-2, the J gene TRBJ1-1; 7 positions agree with TRBD1. Trimming took 6 bases from V and 1 from J; bases not matched to a gene: 5. From germline, CDR1 is SGHTA and CDR2 FQGNSA. This CDR3 is 14 amino acids long. CDR3 loop: CASSRTGENTEAFF. The CDR3 DNA follows: TGTGCCAGCAGTCGTACAGGGGAGAACACTGAAGCTTTCTTT.